One and the same sample provided the 2 T cell receptor beta chains below, sequenced in a study of T cell clonotyping in hematopoietic cell transplantation. Sequencing used immunoSEQ multiplex PCR; TCRdb keeps in-frame clones, though not all of them. The sample lists around 12,000 clones, just under 85% occurring once. Sample: PBMCs, taken 100 days after allogeneic stem cell transplant. These receptors originate from a female patient between 40 and 50 years old who had an allogeneic stem cell transplant from a related donor, so T cells may come from the graft donor. Some clones in this sample may be carry-over from other donors' samples.

The chain recombines TRBV7-2 with TRBJ1-4; D gene ambiguous. V was trimmed by 5 bases and J by 8 bases, leaving 9 bases between them. Germline assignment: CDR1 SGHTA and CDR2 FQGNSA. The CDR3 is made up of 12 amino acids. CDR3 DNA: TGTGCCAGCAGCCCCCCATTCGAAAAACTGTTTTTT. Amino acid sequence: CASSPPFEKLFF.

This clone was counted between two and nine times. Here the CDR3 DNA reads TGTGCCACCAGCGCATATGACCGGTCCTCCTACGAGCAGTACTTC. Its protein product is CATSAYDRSSYEQYF. This chain joins TRBV15 and TRBJ2-7; D is ambiguous. The CDR3 extends over 15 amino acids. From germline, CDR1 is LNHNV and CDR2 YYDKDF (reference sequence). With 5 bases removed from V and 0 bases from J, the gap between germline ends came to 14 bases.